Shown below are 22 T cell receptor beta chains from a single sample sequenced in a study of T cells in localized non-small cell lung cancer. The method was immunoSEQ multiplex PCR; TCRdb's version includes in-frame clones alone and lacks a portion of them. The sample carries 40,000 to 60,000 clones, 81% recorded once. Sequencing used peripheral blood mononuclear cells, obtained before any cancer treatment. The source of these receptors is a man aged 40 to 75 with stage III lung adenocarcinoma.

V gene TRBV19 combines with J gene TRBJ2-1; 9 bases align to TRBD2. The CDR3 runs to 15 residues. Looked up from germline, CDR1 is LNHDA and CDR2 is SQIVND (reference sequence). Germline trimming cut 3 bases from V and 6 bases from J; bases unmatched to any gene: 6. As DNA, the CDR3 is TGTGCCAGTAGTATTTTAGGCGGGGGGGCCAATGAGCAGTTCTTC. Translated, it gives CASSILGGGANEQFF.

The rearrangement links TRBV12-5 to TRBJ2-2; the D call may be TRBD1 or TRBD2 (6 bases each). The V end lost 7 bases, the J end lost 2 bases, and 14 bases lay between the germline ends. CDR1 is LGHNT, CDR2 FRNRAP, per germline. This CDR3 comprises 15 residues. CDR3 in DNA: TGTGCTAGTGCCCCGGGGGCCTTAAACACCGGGGAGCTGTTTTTT. Protein sequence: CASAPGALNTGELFF.

The V call is TRBV4-2, the J call TRBJ2-7; D possibly corresponds to TRBD2 (6 bases). With 5 bases removed from V and 0 bases from J, the gap between germline ends came to 11 bases. Germline loops: CDR1 LGHNA, CDR2 YNFKEQ. The CDR3 covers 14 residues. The CDR3: CASSFSGSSYEQYF. The CDR3 nucleotides are TGTGCCAGCAGCTTTAGCGGAAGCTCCTACGAGCAGTACTTC.

The chain recombines TRBV5-4 with TRBJ2-3; D is unresolved. V was clipped by 4 bases and J by 3 bases, with 15 bases between them. This CDR3 comprises 15 residues. Per germline, CDR1 SGHNT and CDR2 YYREEE (reference sequence). DNA for the CDR3: TGTGCCAGCAGCCCTATGGAAAGGGTTACAGATACGCAGTATTTT. This sequence encodes CASSPMERVTDTQYF.

In DNA form, the CDR3 reads TGTGCCAGCTCACCACAGGGCGGGATCACCGGGGAGCTGTTTTTT. Translation gives CASSPQGGITGELFF. V is TRBV18 and J is TRBJ2-2; TRBD2 might be the D (6 bases). Trimming took off 1 base at V and 4 bases at J, with 10 bases between the two ends. The CDR3 loop spans 15 amino acids. Germline values: CDR1 KGHSH, CDR2 LQKENI.

The V and J genes are TRBV5-8 and TRBJ2-5; D unresolved. Per the germline V gene, CDR1 is SGHTS and CDR2 is YDEGEE. V lost 1 base, J lost 0 bases, and 10 bases lay in between. CDR3 length equals 15 residues. CDR3 sequence reads: CASSLSYSHQETQYF. CDR3 DNA sequence: TGTGCCAGCAGCTTGTCTTACAGCCACCAAGAGACCCAGTACTTC.

CDR3 nucleotides: TGCGCCAGCAGCTTGATCCAGGGGGACACAGATACGCAGTATTTT. The encoded protein is CASSLIQGDTDTQYF. The chain links TRBV5-1 to TRBJ2-3, with 7 positions matching TRBD1. The CDR3 length is 15 residues. V dropped 1 base and J dropped 2; count of bases not matched to a gene: 4. Germline CDR1 SGHRS, CDR2 YFSETQ.

The chain combines TRBV7-9 with TRBJ1-6, with 7 positions matching TRBD1. Trimming removed 5 bases from V and 4 bases from J; junction bases left unmatched: 8. This CDR3 is built from 16 residues. Germline loops: CDR1 SEHNR, CDR2 FQNEAQ (reference sequence). The CDR3 coding sequence is TGTGCCAGCAGCCCCCCGGGGGGACAGTATAATTCACCCCTCCACTTT. It translates to CASSPPGGQYNSPLHF.

The chain has TRBV19 and TRBJ1-4; D gene unclear. The V end was cut by 2 bases, the J end by 8 bases, with 12 bases between. CDR3 length: 14 residues. CDR1 and CDR2 from the germline V gene are LNHDA and SQIVND (reference sequence). The CDR3 region has the DNA TGTGCCAGTAGTATATACGGAACGAGAGAAAAACTGTTTTTT. This encodes CASSIYGTREKLFF. The whole variable domain, filled in from reference TRBV19 and TRBJ1-4, reads DGGITQSPKYLFRKEGQNVTLSCEQNLNHDAMYWYRQDPGQGLRLIYYSQIVNDFQKGDIAEGYSVSREKKESFPLTVTSAQKNPTAFYLCASSIYGTREKLFFGSGTQLSVL.

The CDR3 bases are TGTGCCTGGAGACTAAAGGGGATAGATGAGCAGTTCTTC. Amino acid sequence: CAWRLKGIDEQFF. The chain has TRBV30 and TRBJ2-1; TRBD1 might be the D (5 bases). CDR1 is GTSNPN and CDR2 is SVGIG in the germline V gene (reference sequence). The CDR3 is made up of 13 amino acids. Trimming stripped 3 bases from V and 8 bases from J, with 14 bases between.

This chain connects TRBV5-1 to TRBJ2-7; tentative D call: TRBD1 (6 bases). The CDR3 runs 16 residues. Germline assignment: CDR1 SGHRS and CDR2 YFSETQ. V dropped 2 bases and J dropped 3 bases, with 18 bases sitting between them. CDR3 protein: CASSFRSTRQVYEQYF. The CDR3 DNA reads TGCGCCAGCAGCTTCCGCTCCACTCGACAGGTCTACGAGCAGTACTTC.

The CDR3 protein is CASSYGAASGYNEQFF. DNA of the CDR3: TGTGCCAGCAGTTACGGGGCTGCTAGCGGCTACAATGAGCAGTTCTTC. The chain has TRBV6-6 and TRBJ2-1; 7 nucleotides line up with TRBD2. The V and J ends lost 2 bases and 3 bases, in that order; junction bases with no gene match: 7. The CDR3 is made up of 16 amino acids. Germline CDR1 is MNHNY and CDR2 is SVGAGI (reference sequence).

V gene TRBV6-6 combines with J gene TRBJ2-7, with a tentative D call TRBD1 (5 bases). This CDR3 comprises 13 residues. Germline loops: CDR1 MNHNY, CDR2 SVGAGI (reference sequence). V was shortened by 0 bases and J by 4 bases, with 7 bases between the two germline ends. The CDR3 DNA reads as TGTGCCAGCAGTTACTCGCAGGGTTACGAGCAGTACTTC. Its translation is CASSYSQGYEQYF.

Note on this clone: Additional DNA sequences in this sample encode the identical CDR3. The V and J genes are TRBV5-4 and TRBJ2-7; D could derive from TRBD1 or TRBD2 (5 bases each). This CDR3 spans 15 amino acids. V lost 4 bases, J lost 0 bases, and 14 bases lay in between. CDR1 and CDR2 from the germline V gene are SGHNT and YYREEE (reference sequence). CDR3 amino acids: CASSLGTVSSYEQYF. The CDR3 nucleotides are TGTGCCAGCAGCCTTGGGACGGTGAGCTCCTACGAGCAGTACTTC.

V and J are TRBV4-1 and TRBJ2-5; a weak D match, TRBD2 (6 bases). Trimming removed 3 bases from V and 4 bases from J, with 12 bases in between. The CDR3 is made up of 14 amino acids. Germline CDR1 is MGHRA and CDR2 is YSYEKL. The CDR3 protein is CASSQGLGGETQYF. CDR3 DNA: TGCGCCAGCAGCCAGGGGTTGGGGGGAGAGACCCAGTACTTC.

The chain uses TRBV5-4 and TRBJ1-2; D possibly corresponds to TRBD1 (5 bases). This CDR3 is built from 14 residues. Between the trimmed V and J ends, which lost 4 bases and 8 bases, there was a span of 18 bases. Germline V CDR1 and CDR2: SGHNT, YYREEE (reference sequence). The CDR3 bases are TGTGCCAGCAGCCCCCAATTTACCCGGGGGGGCTACACCTTC. It encodes CASSPQFTRGGYTF.

The J gene is TRBJ1-6, the V gene TRBV14, with 9 positions matching TRBD1. Germline V lookup: CDR1 SGHDN, CDR2 FVKESK. The junction had 6 bases not matched to a gene; V was cut back by 2 bases and J by 10 bases. CDR3 length: 15 amino acids. CDR3 coding DNA: TGTGCCAGCAGCCAATCCGGGACAGGGTACTCACCCCTCCACTTT. This translates into CASSQSGTGYSPLHF.

CDR3 coding DNA: TGTGCCAGCATTGGGACAAACACAGATACGCAGTATTTT. Amino acid sequence: CASIGTNTDTQYF. The chain has TRBV6-5 and TRBJ2-3, with a weak D call TRBD1 (6 bases). This CDR3 contains 13 residues. The germline gives CDR1 MNHEY, CDR2 SVGAGI. V shed 7 bases and J shed 2 bases, with 10 bases lying between them.

This chain connects TRBV7-9 to TRBJ2-5, with 7 bases that match TRBD1. The J segment lost 4 bases and the V segment lost 2 bases, leaving 13 bases of the junction unmatched. The germline gives CDR1 SEHNR, CDR2 FQNEAQ (reference sequence). This CDR3 has 17 residues. The CDR3 protein is CASSLIAGGGPRETQYF. For the CDR3, the DNA is TGTGCCAGCAGCTTAATCGCAGGGGGTGGGCCGAGAGAGACCCAGTACTTC.

This clone was picked up one time. The chain links TRBV2 to TRBJ1-5, with 9 bases aligning to TRBD1. Germline CDR1 is SNHLY and CDR2 is FYNNEI. This CDR3 is 18 amino acids long. Unmatched junction bases numbered 14, after V lost 6 bases and J lost 2 bases. CDR3 nucleotides: TGTGCCAGCAGGGAACCCTATGGACAGGGGTACGGCAATCAGCCCCAGCATTTT. Protein: CASREPYGQGYGNQPQHF. Drawing the rest from reference TRBV2 and TRBJ1-5, the complete variable domain is EPEVTQTPSHQVTQMGQEVILRCVPISNHLYFYWYRQILGQKVEFLVSFYNNEISEKSEIFDDQFSVERPDGSNFTLKIRSTKLEDSAMYFCASREPYGQGYGNQPQHFGDGTRLSIL.

The gene calls are TRBV11-2 and TRBJ2-2; D may match TRBD1 or TRBD2 (5 bases each). Germline V gene lookup returns CDR1 SGHAT and CDR2 FQNNGV. The V gene lost 1 base and the J gene lost 14 bases, with 14 bases spanning the gap. This CDR3 has 13 amino acids. This CDR3 reads CASSLGSPGRLFF. In nucleotides, the CDR3 is TGTGCCAGCAGCTTAGGTAGTCCAGGGAGACTGTTTTTT.

The chain recombines TRBV6-6 with TRBJ2-7, with TRBD2 identical over 9 bases. The germline V gene encodes CDR1 MNHNY and CDR2 SVGAGI (reference sequence). This CDR3 has 16 amino acids. V gave up 2 bases and J gave up 4 bases; unmatched junction bases: 9. CDR3 in amino acids: CASSYPPTSGPYEQYF. The CDR3 region has the DNA TGTGCCAGCAGTTACCCTCCGACTAGCGGCCCATACGAGCAGTACTTC.